The sequence of this TCR beta chain was determined in a study of breast tumors, draining lymph nodes, adjacent tissues. This clonotype was observed many times. The antigen is not known. The lymph nodes were axillary draining lymph nodes from breast cancer patients. TCRdb reprocessed the multiplex PCR reads via MiXCR and lists one record per CDR3 protein. The profile shows roughly 260,000 distinct CDR3 sequences, over 30% of them singletons. Overall study findings and caveats: Data only fit, rather than demonstrated, lymph node origin of most tumor T cells. Luminal-like breast cancer showed significantly higher tumor–nontumor repertoire similarity than basal-like.

Germline CDR1 DFQATT, CDR2 SNEGSKA (reference sequence). With 0 bases clipped from V and 7 bases from J, the junction kept 6 bases outside the gene matches. The CDR3 has 15 residues. The source is a female donor with breast cancer. Some clones in this sample may be carry-over from other donors' samples. The rearrangement joins TRBV20-1 to TRBJ2-1; TRBD2 aligns across 10 bases. Sample: axillary lymph node tissue. In DNA, the CDR3 is TGCAGTGCTAGAGAGGCTAGCGGGAGTGGGAATGAGCAGTTCTTC. As protein: CSAREASGSGNEQFF.